These 11 T cell receptor beta chains were sequenced from one sample in a study of T cell repertoires in cytomegalovirus infection. TCRdb re-analysed the reads in MiXCR, keeping a single row per CDR3 protein. The sample has about 130,000 distinct CDR3 sequences, less than 9.5% seen once. Sequenced sample: PBMCs. These receptors all stem from a human donor in good health (CMV status not recorded). Some clones in this sample may be carry-over from other donors' samples.

This chain links TRBV18 with TRBJ1-1; 8 bases align to TRBD1. Germline loops: CDR1 KGHSH, CDR2 LQKENI. This CDR3 comprises 14 residues. V lost 6 bases, J lost 0 bases, and 3 bases stayed unmatched. The CDR3 region has the DNA TGTGCCAGCTCTCAACAGGGGGTGAACACTGAAGCTTTCTTT. It yields the protein CASSQQGVNTEAFF.

This clonotype has at least ten counts. This chain joins TRBV3-1 and TRBJ1-5; D might be TRBD1 (6 bases). The CDR3 extends over 16 amino acids. The V gene lost 2 bases and the J gene lost 7 bases, with 18 bases spanning the gap. Germline V gene sequence: CDR1 LGHDT, CDR2 YNNKEL (reference sequence). The DNA of the CDR3 is TGTGCCAGCAGCCAACCCGAGGAGGGGGGTTGGCAGCCCCAGCATTTT. It codes for CASSQPEEGGWQPQHF.

The chain combines TRBV29-1 with TRBJ2-3, with D possibly matching TRBD1 (5 bases). CDR3 size: 14 residues. Per germline, CDR1 SQVTM and CDR2 ANQGSEA. V was clipped by 0 bases and J by 2 bases, with 9 bases between them. CDR3 region: CSVEDTGFTDTQYF. The DNA of the CDR3 is TGCAGCGTTGAAGATACAGGCTTCACAGATACGCAGTATTTT.

About this clonotype itself: This could be a read error, since a much larger clone is one nucleotide away. The gene calls are TRBV5-1 and TRBJ2-5; possible D gene TRBD1, 5 bases. Trimming left V 0 bases short and J 6 bases short, with 15 bases between. The CDR3 totals 15 residues. Germline CDR1 SGHRS, CDR2 YFSETQ. The CDR3 DNA reads as TGCGCCAGCAGCTTGGTTGACATCGGACAAAAGACCCAGTACTTC. It specifies CASSLVDIGQKTQYF.

In this sample, this clonotype turned up a few times. The CDR3: CSVEDLVAGGSYEQYF. The CDR3 nucleotides read TGCAGCGTTGAAGATCTTGTGGCAGGGGGCTCCTACGAGCAGTACTTC. The chain joins TRBV29-1 to TRBJ2-7; 7 bases match TRBD1. Germline V gene lookup returns CDR1 SQVTM and CDR2 ANQGSEA. This CDR3 spans 16 amino acids. The V segment lost 0 bases and the J segment 0 bases; nucleotides outside the gene matches: 8.

In its sample, this clonotype was seen many times. V gene TRBV6-6 combines with J gene TRBJ2-1, with D hard to call. There are 13 residues in the CDR3. CDR1 is MNHNY, CDR2 SVGAGI, per germline (reference sequence). Trimming shortened V by 8 bases and J by 6 bases, and 14 bases separated the two germline ends. CDR3 DNA sequence: TGTGCCAGCTCCCGGCAGACCTTCAATGAGCAGTTCTTC. Translation: CASSRQTFNEQFF.

This clonotype was seen repeatedly, ten times or more. CDR3 DNA sequence: TGCAGCGTTGCACAGAATAGCAATCAGCCCCAGCATTTT. It yields the protein CSVAQNSNQPQHF. The genes are TRBV29-1 and TRBJ1-5; D is ambiguous. Germline loops: CDR1 SQVTM, CDR2 ANQGSEA. Trimming shortened V by 4 bases and J by 0 bases, and 7 bases separated the two germline ends. The CDR3 has 13 residues.

This clonotype is a singleton in its sample. The chain is built from TRBV20-1 and TRBJ2-5; 9 positions agree with TRBD2. CDR1 is DFQATT and CDR2 is SNEGSKA in the germline V gene (reference sequence). V dropped 3 bases and J dropped 4; count of bases not matched to a gene: 6. CDR3 size: 14 residues. CDR3 DNA sequence: TGCAGTGCTAGGTCCAGCGGGGGGAGAGAGACCCAGTACTTC. Translated, it gives CSARSSGGRETQYF.

The chain joins TRBV20-1 to TRBJ2-5, with TRBD2 matching over 9 bases. Germline-derived CDR1 and CDR2 are DFQATT and SNEGSKA (reference sequence). The CDR3 totals 15 residues. Germline trimming cut 6 bases from V and 1 base from J; bases unmatched to any gene: 9. DNA for the CDR3: TGCAGTGCCACGAAGGGAGCGGGGGGCCAAGAGACCCAGTACTTC. Translating it yields CSATKGAGGQETQYF.

The sample holds a few counts of this clonotype. V gene TRBV6-4 combines with J gene TRBJ2-3, with 9 bases aligning to TRBD2. CDR1 and CDR2 (germline): MRHNA, SNTAGT. This CDR3 region has 16 residues. The trim removed 7 bases at V and 2 bases at J, leaving 10 bases unmatched. CDR3 region: CASMDTTSGYTDTQYF. The CDR3 DNA follows: TGTGCCAGCATGGACACGACTAGCGGATACACAGATACGCAGTATTTT.

This clonotype was recorded at least ten times. The gene calls are TRBV7-9 and TRBJ2-5, with D perhaps matching TRBD2 (5 bases). Germline V gives CDR1 SEHNR, CDR2 FQNEAQ (reference sequence). This CDR3 contains 14 residues. V dropped 0 bases and J dropped 5 bases, with 10 bases sitting between them. The CDR3 protein is CASSLARGLETQYF. The CDR3 DNA follows: TGTGCCAGCAGCTTAGCGCGAGGGTTGGAGACCCAGTACTTC. The complete variable domain, with remaining parts taken from reference TRBV7-9 and TRBJ2-5, reads DTGVSQNPRHKITKRGQNVTFRCDPISEHNRLYWYRQTLGQGPEFLTYFQNEAQLEKSRLLSDRFSAERPKGSFSTLEIQRTEQGDSAMYLCASSLARGLETQYFGPGTRLLVL.